Shown below are 12 T cell receptor beta chains from a single sample sequenced in a study of blood T cell repertoires in COVID-19. Some clones are missing from TCRdb's copy, which holds only in-frame ones; the method was immunoSEQ multiplex PCR. The table includes more than 60,000 clones, around nine tenths detected once. The sequencing input was peripheral blood. Receptors originate from a woman between 45 and 65 years old with active or convalescent COVID-19.

This chain links TRBV19 with TRBJ2-2; D remains unclear. CDR3 length equals 13 residues. Trimming took off 5 bases at V and 4 bases at J, with 8 bases between the two ends. Germline V CDR1 and CDR2: LNHDA, SQIVND (reference sequence). This chain's CDR3 is CASSPRSTGELFF. The CDR3 DNA reads as TGTGCCAGTAGTCCAAGGAGCACCGGGGAGCTGTTTTTT.

The V and J genes are TRBV23-1 and TRBJ1-1; 8 nucleotides match TRBD1. TRBV23-1 counts as an open reading frame of uncertain function. The CDR3 has 15 amino acids. Germline trimming cut 2 bases from V and 1 base from J; bases unmatched to any gene: 3. CDR3 DNA sequence: TGCGCCAGCAGTCAACACAGGGGGAGGAACACTGAAGCTTTCTTT. Translated, it gives CASSQHRGRNTEAFF.

The chain employs TRBV24-1 and TRBJ2-1, with TRBD2 identical over 11 bases. CDR3 length equals 15 residues. Germline V gene data show CDR1 as KGHDR and CDR2 as SFDVKD. V trimming: 4 bases; J trimming: 6 bases; junction bases outside the gene matches: 4. CDR3 region: CATSDASGRFNEQFF. CDR3 in DNA: TGTGCCACCAGTGACGCTAGCGGGAGGTTCAATGAGCAGTTCTTC.

J is TRBJ2-3 and V is TRBV11-2; 14 bases agree with TRBD2. The germline CDR1 and CDR2 sequences are SGHAT and FQNNGV. J was trimmed by 4 bases and V by 5 bases; bases with no gene match: 2. This CDR3 region has 15 residues. The CDR3 region has the DNA TGTGCCAGCAGCCGGGGACTAGCGGGAGCAGATACGCAGTATTTT. The encoded protein is CASSRGLAGADTQYF.

This clone is a singleton in its sample. V gene TRBV29-1 combines with J gene TRBJ1-4; D gene unclear. The CDR3 is made up of 11 amino acids. The V and J ends lost 4 bases and 14 bases respectively, with 14 bases between them. Germline V gives CDR1 SQVTM, CDR2 ANQGSEA. CDR3 residues: CSVGDSPGLFF. Here the CDR3 DNA reads TGCAGCGTTGGAGATTCTCCGGGGCTGTTTTTT. The full variable domain, in which reference TRBV29-1 and TRBJ1-4 provide the parts outside the CDR3, is SAVISQKPSRDICQRGTSLTIQCQVDSQVTMMFWYRQQPGQSLTLIATANQGSEATYESGFVIDKFPISRPNLTFSTLTVSNMSPEDSSIYLCSVGDSPGLFFGSGTQLSVL.

V is TRBV19 and J is TRBJ2-5, with 7 bases that match TRBD2. J was trimmed by 4 bases and V by 3 bases; bases with no gene match: 8. Per the germline V gene, CDR1 is LNHDA and CDR2 is SQIVND (reference sequence). The CDR3 extends over 15 amino acids. DNA for the CDR3: TGTGCCAGTAGTATCGGACCGGGGGGAGGAGAGACCCAGTACTTC. Protein product: CASSIGPGGGETQYF.

This rearrangement joins TRBV5-1 to TRBJ2-7, with D unclear. Per the germline V gene, CDR1 is SGHRS and CDR2 is YFSETQ. The CDR3 spans 13 residues. V was pared by 2 bases and J by 3 bases, with 9 bases between. The CDR3 region is CASSLERLYEQYF. CDR3 coding DNA: TGCGCCAGCAGCTTAGAGCGACTCTACGAGCAGTACTTC. The entire variable domain, with the rest obtained from reference TRBV5-1 and TRBJ2-7, is as follows: KAGVTQTPRYLIKTRGQQVTLSCSPISGHRSVSWYQQTPGQGLQFLFEYFSETQRNKGNFPGRFSGRQFSNSRSEMNVSTLELGDSALYLCASSLERLYEQYFGPGTRLTVT.

This clone has a single count. This chain uses TRBV7-3 with TRBJ2-1, with a possible D match to TRBD2 (5 bases). Trimming stripped 5 bases from V and 8 bases from J, with 7 bases between. The CDR3 runs 11 residues. Germline V gives CDR1 SGHTA, CDR2 FQGTGA. The CDR3 sequence is CASSLGDEQFF. CDR3 nucleotides: TGTGCCAGCAGCCTCGGGGATGAGCAGTTCTTC.

The chain links TRBV15 to TRBJ2-7; D is uncertain. The germline CDR1 and CDR2 sequences are LNHNV and YYDKDF (reference sequence). The CDR3 is 13 residues long. V was cut by 6 bases and J by 3 bases, with 12 bases left in between. The CDR3 sequence: CATRAIDSYEQYF. The DNA of the CDR3 is TGTGCCACCAGAGCAATCGATAGCTACGAGCAGTACTTC.

CDR3: CASSPWGGIDEQFF. As DNA, the CDR3 is TGTGCCAGCTCACCCTGGGGGGGCATCGATGAGCAGTTCTTC. J is TRBJ2-1 and V is TRBV18, with a possible D match to TRBD2 (7 bases). The CDR3 loop spans 14 amino acids. CDR1 KGHSH and CDR2 LQKENI come from the germline V gene. The V gene lost 3 bases and the J gene lost 8 bases, with 14 bases spanning the gap.

The gene calls are TRBV5-8 and TRBJ1-2; no clear D gene. The V gene's germline CDR1 is SGHTS and CDR2 YDEGEE. The CDR3 covers 14 residues. V was clipped by 1 base and J by 4 bases, with 11 bases between them. The CDR3 loop reads CASSLNGQAYGYTF. The CDR3 coding sequence is TGTGCCAGCAGCTTGAATGGCCAGGCCTATGGCTACACCTTC.

This clone appeared once. This chain connects TRBV19 to TRBJ2-3; the D is unclear. Germline assignment: CDR1 LNHDA and CDR2 SQIVND (reference sequence). CDR3 length: 14 residues. The germline V and J ends were trimmed by 6 bases and 0 bases, with 10 bases remaining between them. CDR3 coding DNA: TGTGCCAGTAGCTTGACACCTAGCACAGATACGCAGTATTTT. Protein sequence: CASSLTPSTDTQYF.